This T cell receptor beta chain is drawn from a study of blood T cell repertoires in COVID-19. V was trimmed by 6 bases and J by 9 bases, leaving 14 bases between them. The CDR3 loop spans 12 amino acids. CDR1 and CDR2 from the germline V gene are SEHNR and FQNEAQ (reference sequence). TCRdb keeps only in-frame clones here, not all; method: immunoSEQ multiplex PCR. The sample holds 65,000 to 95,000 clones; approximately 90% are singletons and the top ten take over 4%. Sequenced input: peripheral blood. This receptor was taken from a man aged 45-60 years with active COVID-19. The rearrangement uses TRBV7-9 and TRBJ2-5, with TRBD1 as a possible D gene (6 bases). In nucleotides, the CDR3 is TGTGCCAGCAGTTCGCCTCGGACAGCCCAGTACTTC. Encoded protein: CASSSPRTAQYF. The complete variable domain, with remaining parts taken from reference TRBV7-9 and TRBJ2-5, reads DTGVSQNPRHKITKRGQNVTFRCDPISEHNRLYWYRQTLGQGPEFLTYFQNEAQLEKSRLLSDRFSAERPKGSFSTLEIQRTEQGDSAMYLCASSSPRTAQYFGPGTRLLVL.